Below, 10 T cell receptor beta chains from the same sample are listed, as sequenced in a study of shared clonotypes between healthy human individuals. Generated by immunoSEQ multiplex PCR, the TCRdb table keeps only in-frame clones and is missing some. The sample shows roughly 850,000 clones, around 96% of them seen only once. It was CD45RO-negative cells, positively selected for CCR7, that made up naive CD8 cells, with terminally differentiated effector memory CD45RA+ cells excluded. The sample was naive CD8+ T cells sorted from blood. These TCRs come from a man in his thirties or forties in good health.

This sequence joins TRBV4-1 and TRBJ2-3, with D uncertain. The CDR3 covers 16 residues. The V end was cut by 3 bases, the J end by 0 bases, with 13 bases between. Germline loops: CDR1 MGHRA, CDR2 YSYEKL. CDR3 sequence reads: CASSHGSVGSTDTQYF. The CDR3 coding sequence is TGCGCCAGCAGCCATGGTTCGGTCGGTAGCACAGATACGCAGTATTTT.

The chain carries TRBV9 and TRBJ2-1, with 7 bases that match TRBD2. The CDR3 sequence is 16 residues long. Germline V gives CDR1 SGDLS, CDR2 YYNGEE. V lost 0 bases to trimming and J lost 1 base; unmatched junction nucleotides: 4. The CDR3 coding sequence is TGTGCCAGCAGCGTAGGGGAGGGAGGGTCCTACAATGAGCAGTTCTTC. Residues: CASSVGEGGSYNEQFF.

The V call is TRBV5-1, the J call TRBJ2-5; possible D gene TRBD1, 9 bases. V was cut by 4 bases and J by 4 bases, with 20 bases left in between. The germline CDR1 and CDR2 sequences are SGHRS and YFSETQ. The CDR3 is 16 amino acids. The CDR3 DNA reads TGCGCCAGCAGCCAGGGGTTAGCGGGACAGGGAGAGACCCAGTACTTC. This encodes CASSQGLAGQGETQYF. Full variable domain (rest looked up from reference TRBV5-1 and TRBJ2-5): KAGVTQTPRYLIKTRGQQVTLSCSPISGHRSVSWYQQTPGQGLQFLFEYFSETQRNKGNFPGRFSGRQFSNSRSEMNVSTLELGDSALYLCASSQGLAGQGETQYFGPGTRLLVL.

The V gene is TRBV9, the J gene TRBJ2-1; 8 bases match TRBD2. CDR1 is SGDLS, CDR2 YYNGEE, per germline. This CDR3 spans 12 amino acids. V lost 7 bases, J lost 8 bases, and 5 bases stayed unmatched. DNA for the CDR3: TGTGCCAGCTCATCTAGCGGGTATGAGCAGTTCTTC. Translated: CASSSSGYEQFF.

With regard to this clone: The sample carries other DNA sequences with the same CDR3. The chain couples TRBV29-1 to TRBJ2-7; no clear D. Germline-derived CDR1 and CDR2 are SQVTM and ANQGSEA. The V end was cut by 6 bases, the J end by 0 bases, with 6 bases between. CDR3 length equals 11 residues. Written as DNA, the CDR3 is TGCAGCGTAGACTCCTCCTACGAGCAGTACTTC. It translates to CSVDSSYEQYF.

The V gene is TRBV11-2, the J gene TRBJ2-1, with D unresolved. The CDR3 has 19 residues. Trimming removed 1 base at V and 8 bases at J, with 27 bases between. Per the germline V gene, CDR1 is SGHAT and CDR2 is FQNNGV. The CDR3 region is CASSLGSLQPLYSSDEQFF. The CDR3 DNA follows: TGTGCCAGCAGCTTAGGAAGTTTGCAGCCTTTATACTCTTCTGATGAGCAGTTCTTC.

The gene calls are TRBV11-2 and TRBJ2-1; 9 bases agree with TRBD1. Germline CDR1 reads SGHAT; CDR2 reads FQNNGV. After removal of 8 bases from V and 5 bases from J, the junction contained 10 bases not matched to a gene. The CDR3 covers 15 residues. CDR3 DNA: TGTGCCAGCTGCTCGGGACAGGGCTTCGACAATGAGCAGTTCTTC. Translated: CASCSGQGFDNEQFF.

The gene calls are TRBV6-6 and TRBJ2-7, with D unclear. CDR1 MNHNY and CDR2 SVGAGI come from the germline V gene (reference sequence). The CDR3 loop spans 13 amino acids. V lost 2 bases, J lost 4 bases, and 9 bases lay in between. CDR3 in amino acids: CASSYDGEYEQYF. Here the CDR3 DNA reads TGTGCCAGCAGTTACGACGGAGAATACGAGCAGTACTTC.

This clone was seen only a few times. The same CDR3 can be traced to other DNA sequences in this sample. This sequence joins TRBV5-1 and TRBJ2-7, with no clear D. Germline CDR1 and CDR2: SGHRS and YFSETQ. The CDR3 runs to 12 residues. V was shortened by 0 bases and J by 4 bases, with 5 bases between the two germline ends. CDR3 sequence: CASSLESYEQYF. CDR3 bases: TGCGCCAGCAGCTTGGAAAGTTACGAGCAGTACTTC.

The chain combines TRBV29-1 with TRBJ2-7, with TRBD1 matching 10 bases. In germline, CDR1 is SQVTM, CDR2 ANQGSEA. The length of the CDR3 is 14 residues. Losses at the gene ends were 7 bases for V and 2 bases for J; bases not matched to a gene: 8. This CDR3 reads CSAVGTGVTYEQYF. The CDR3 nucleotides are TGCAGCGCTGTCGGGACAGGGGTAACCTACGAGCAGTACTTC.